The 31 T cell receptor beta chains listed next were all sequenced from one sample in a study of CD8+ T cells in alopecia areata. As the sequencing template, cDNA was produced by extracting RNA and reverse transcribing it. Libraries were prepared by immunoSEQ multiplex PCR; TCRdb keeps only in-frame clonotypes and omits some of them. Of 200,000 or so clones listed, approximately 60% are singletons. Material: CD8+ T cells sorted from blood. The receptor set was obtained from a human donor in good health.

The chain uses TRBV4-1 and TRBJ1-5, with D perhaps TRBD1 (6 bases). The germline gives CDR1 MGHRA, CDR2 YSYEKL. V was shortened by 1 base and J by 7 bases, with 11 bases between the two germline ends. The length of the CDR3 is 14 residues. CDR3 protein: CASSQGNRDQPQHF. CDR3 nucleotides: TGCGCCAGCAGCCAAGGCAACAGGGACCAGCCCCAGCATTTT.

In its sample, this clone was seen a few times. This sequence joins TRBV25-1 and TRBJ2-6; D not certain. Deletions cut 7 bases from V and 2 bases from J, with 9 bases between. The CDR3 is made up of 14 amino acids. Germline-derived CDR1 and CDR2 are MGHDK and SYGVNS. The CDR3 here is CASTPGAGANVLTF. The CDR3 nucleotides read TGTGCCAGCACCCCAGGCGCTGGGGCCAACGTCCTGACTTTC.

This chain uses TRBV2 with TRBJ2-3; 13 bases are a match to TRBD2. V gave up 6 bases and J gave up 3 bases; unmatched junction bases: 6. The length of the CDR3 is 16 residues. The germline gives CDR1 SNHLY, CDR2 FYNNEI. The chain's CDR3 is CASSMTSGGYTDTQYF. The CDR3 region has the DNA TGTGCCAGCAGCATGACTAGCGGGGGGTATACAGATACGCAGTATTTT.

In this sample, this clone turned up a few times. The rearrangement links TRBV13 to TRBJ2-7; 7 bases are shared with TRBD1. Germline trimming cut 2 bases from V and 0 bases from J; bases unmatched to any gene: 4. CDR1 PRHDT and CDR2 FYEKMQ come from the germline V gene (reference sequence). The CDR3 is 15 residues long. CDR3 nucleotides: TGTGCCAGCAGCTTAAAGGGGGCCTCCTCCTACGAGCAGTACTTC. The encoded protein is CASSLKGASSYEQYF.

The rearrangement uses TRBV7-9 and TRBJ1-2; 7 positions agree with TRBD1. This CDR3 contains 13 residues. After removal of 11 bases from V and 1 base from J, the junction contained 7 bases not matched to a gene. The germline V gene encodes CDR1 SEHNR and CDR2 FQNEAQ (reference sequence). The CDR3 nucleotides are TGTGCCGGTTGGCAGGGGGTTAACTATGGCTACACCTTC. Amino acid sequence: CAGWQGVNYGYTF.

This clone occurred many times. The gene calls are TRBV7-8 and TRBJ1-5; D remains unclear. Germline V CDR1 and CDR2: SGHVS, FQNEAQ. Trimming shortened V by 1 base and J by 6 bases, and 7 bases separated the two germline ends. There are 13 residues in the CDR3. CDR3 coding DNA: TGTGCCAGCAGCTTAGGTGGTTCTCAGCCCCAGCATTTT. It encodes CASSLGGSQPQHF.

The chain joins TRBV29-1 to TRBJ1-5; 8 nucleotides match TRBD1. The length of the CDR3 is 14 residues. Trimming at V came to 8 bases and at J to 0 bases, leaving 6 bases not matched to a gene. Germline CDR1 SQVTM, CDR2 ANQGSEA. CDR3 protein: CSTLTGDSNQPQHF. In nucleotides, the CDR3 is TGCAGCACATTGACAGGGGATAGCAATCAGCCCCAGCATTTT. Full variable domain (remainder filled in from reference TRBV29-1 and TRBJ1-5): SAVISQKPSRDICQRGTSLTIQCQVDSQVTMMFWYRQQPGQSLTLIATANQGSEATYESGFVIDKFPISRPNLTFSTLTVSNMSPEDSSIYLCSTLTGDSNQPQHFGDGTRLSIL.

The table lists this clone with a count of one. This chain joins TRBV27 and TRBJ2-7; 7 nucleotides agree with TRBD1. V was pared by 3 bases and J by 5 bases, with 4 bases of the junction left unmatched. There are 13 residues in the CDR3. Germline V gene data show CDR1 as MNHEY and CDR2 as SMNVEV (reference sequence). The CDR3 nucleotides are TGTGCCAGCAGTTTGGGGCAGGGGGACGAGCAGTACTTC. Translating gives CASSLGQGDEQYF.

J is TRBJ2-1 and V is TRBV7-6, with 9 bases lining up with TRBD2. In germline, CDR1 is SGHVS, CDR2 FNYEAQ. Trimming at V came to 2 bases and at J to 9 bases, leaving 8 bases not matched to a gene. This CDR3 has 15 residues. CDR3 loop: CASSLTAGGSREQFF. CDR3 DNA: TGTGCCAGCAGCTTAACGGCGGGGGGGTCGCGTGAGCAGTTCTTC.

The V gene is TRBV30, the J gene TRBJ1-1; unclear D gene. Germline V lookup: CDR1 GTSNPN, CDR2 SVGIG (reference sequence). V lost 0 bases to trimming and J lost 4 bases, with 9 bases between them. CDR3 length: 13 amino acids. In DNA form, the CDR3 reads TGTGCCTGGAGTGTATCTCGGGGCACTGAAGCTTTCTTT. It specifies CAWSVSRGTEAFF.

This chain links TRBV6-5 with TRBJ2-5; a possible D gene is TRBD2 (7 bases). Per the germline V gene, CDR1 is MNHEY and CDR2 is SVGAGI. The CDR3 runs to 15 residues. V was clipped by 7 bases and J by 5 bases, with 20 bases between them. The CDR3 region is CASTTVGGAQETQYF. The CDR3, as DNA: TGTGCCAGCACCACCGTGGGGGGGGCCCAGGAGACCCAGTACTTC.

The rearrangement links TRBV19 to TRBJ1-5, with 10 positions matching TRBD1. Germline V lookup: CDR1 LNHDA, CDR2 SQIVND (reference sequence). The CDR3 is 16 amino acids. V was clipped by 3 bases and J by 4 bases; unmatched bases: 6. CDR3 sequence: CASSIQGQGRNQPQHF. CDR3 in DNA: TGTGCCAGTAGTATTCAGGGACAGGGGCGAAATCAGCCCCAGCATTTT.

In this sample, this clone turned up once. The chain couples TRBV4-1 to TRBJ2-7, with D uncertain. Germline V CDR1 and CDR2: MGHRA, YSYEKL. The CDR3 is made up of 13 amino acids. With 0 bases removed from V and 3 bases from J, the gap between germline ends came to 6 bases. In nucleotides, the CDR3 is TGCGCCAGCAGCCAAGAACGGCGCTACGAGCAGTACTTC. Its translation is CASSQERRYEQYF.

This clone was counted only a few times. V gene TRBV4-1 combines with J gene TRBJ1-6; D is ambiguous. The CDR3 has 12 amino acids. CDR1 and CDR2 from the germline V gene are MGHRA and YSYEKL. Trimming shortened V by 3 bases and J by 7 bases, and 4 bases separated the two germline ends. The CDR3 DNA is TGCGCCAGCAGCCACGGAAATTCACCCCTCCACTTT. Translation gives CASSHGNSPLHF.

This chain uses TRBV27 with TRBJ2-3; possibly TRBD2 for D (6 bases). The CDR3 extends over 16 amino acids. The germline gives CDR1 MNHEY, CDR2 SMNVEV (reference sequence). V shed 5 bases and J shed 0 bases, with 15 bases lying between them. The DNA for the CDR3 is TGTGCCAGCAGTGCTGGGACTGTCGCTAGCACAGATACGCAGTATTTT. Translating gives CASSAGTVASTDTQYF.

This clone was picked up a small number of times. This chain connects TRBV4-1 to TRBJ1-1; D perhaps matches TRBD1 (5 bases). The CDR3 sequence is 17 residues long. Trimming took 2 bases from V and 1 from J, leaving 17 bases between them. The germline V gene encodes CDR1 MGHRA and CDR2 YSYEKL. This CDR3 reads CASSQTIRDGRNTEAFF. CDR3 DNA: TGCGCCAGCAGCCAAACCATCAGGGACGGGCGGAACACTGAAGCTTTCTTT.

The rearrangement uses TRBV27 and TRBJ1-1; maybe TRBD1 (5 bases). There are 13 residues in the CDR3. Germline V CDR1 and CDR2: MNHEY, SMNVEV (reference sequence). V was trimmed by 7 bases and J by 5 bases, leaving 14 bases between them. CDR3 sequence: CASTIGAGTEAFF. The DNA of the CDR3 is TGTGCCAGCACCATCGGGGCGGGGACTGAAGCTTTCTTT.

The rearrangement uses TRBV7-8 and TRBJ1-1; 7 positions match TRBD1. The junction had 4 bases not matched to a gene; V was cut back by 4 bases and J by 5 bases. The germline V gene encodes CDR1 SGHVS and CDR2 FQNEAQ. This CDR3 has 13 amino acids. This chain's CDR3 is CASSSTGRTEAFF. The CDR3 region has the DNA TGTGCCAGCAGCTCGACAGGGAGAACTGAAGCTTTCTTT.

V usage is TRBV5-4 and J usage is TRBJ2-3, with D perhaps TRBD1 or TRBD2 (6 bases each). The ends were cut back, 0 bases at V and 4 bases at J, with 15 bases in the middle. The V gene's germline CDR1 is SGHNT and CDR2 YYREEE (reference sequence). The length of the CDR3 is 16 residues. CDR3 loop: CASSLVGEGGSDTQYF. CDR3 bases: TGTGCCAGCAGCTTGGTTGGAGAAGGGGGGTCAGATACGCAGTATTTT.

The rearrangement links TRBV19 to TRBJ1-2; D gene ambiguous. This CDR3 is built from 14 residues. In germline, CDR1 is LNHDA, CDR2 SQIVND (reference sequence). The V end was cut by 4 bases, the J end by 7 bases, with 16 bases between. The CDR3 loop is CASSTLAPPGGYTF. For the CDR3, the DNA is TGTGCCAGTAGTACCCTGGCACCTCCCGGTGGCTACACCTTC. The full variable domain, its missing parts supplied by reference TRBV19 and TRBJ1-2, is DGGITQSPKYLFRKEGQNVTLSCEQNLNHDAMYWYRQDPGQGLRLIYYSQIVNDFQKGDIAEGYSVSREKKESFPLTVTSAQKNPTAFYLCASSTLAPPGGYTFGSGTRLTVV.

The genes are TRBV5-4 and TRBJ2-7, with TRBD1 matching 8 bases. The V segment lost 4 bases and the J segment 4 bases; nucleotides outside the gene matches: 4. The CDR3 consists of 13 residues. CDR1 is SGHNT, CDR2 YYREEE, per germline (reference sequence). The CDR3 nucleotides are TGTGCCAGCAGCGAAGACAGGGGTTACGAGCAGTACTTC. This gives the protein CASSEDRGYEQYF.

CDR3 DNA: TGTGCCAGCAGTCCTGAACAGGGAAGGGTTCGGGAGACCCAGTACTTC. Translating gives CASSPEQGRVRETQYF. The chain combines TRBV27 with TRBJ2-5, with D maybe TRBD1 (6 bases). The CDR3 contains 16 residues. Trimming shortened V by 5 bases and J by 5 bases, and 21 bases separated the two germline ends. Germline V CDR1 and CDR2: MNHEY, SMNVEV (reference sequence).

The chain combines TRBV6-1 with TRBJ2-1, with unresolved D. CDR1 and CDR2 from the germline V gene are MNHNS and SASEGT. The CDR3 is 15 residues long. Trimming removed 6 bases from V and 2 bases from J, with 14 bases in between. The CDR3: CASSEWQVPYNEQFF. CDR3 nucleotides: TGTGCCAGCAGCGAGTGGCAGGTACCCTACAATGAGCAGTTCTTC.

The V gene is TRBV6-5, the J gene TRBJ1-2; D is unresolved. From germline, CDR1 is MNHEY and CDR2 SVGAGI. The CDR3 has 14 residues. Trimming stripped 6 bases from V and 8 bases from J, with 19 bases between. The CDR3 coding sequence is TGTGCCAGCAGGGAAGGCGGGAATAAACCCGGCTACACCTTC. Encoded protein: CASREGGNKPGYTF.

CDR3 in amino acids: CASSLDVDRGANTIYF. CDR3 DNA sequence: TGTGCCAGCAGCTTAGATGTGGACAGGGGCGCGAACACCATATATTTT. J is TRBJ1-3 and V is TRBV7-8; 9 bases are shared with TRBD1. CDR3 size: 16 residues. V lost 1 base to trimming and J lost 7 bases; unmatched junction nucleotides: 8. The germline V gene has CDR1 SGHVS and CDR2 FQNEAQ.

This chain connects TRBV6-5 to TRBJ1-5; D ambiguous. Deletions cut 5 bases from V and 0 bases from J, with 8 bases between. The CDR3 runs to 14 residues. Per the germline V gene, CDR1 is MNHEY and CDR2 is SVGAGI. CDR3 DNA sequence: TGTGCCAGCAGTCCGGCTAATAGCAATCAGCCCCAGCATTTT. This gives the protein CASSPANSNQPQHF.

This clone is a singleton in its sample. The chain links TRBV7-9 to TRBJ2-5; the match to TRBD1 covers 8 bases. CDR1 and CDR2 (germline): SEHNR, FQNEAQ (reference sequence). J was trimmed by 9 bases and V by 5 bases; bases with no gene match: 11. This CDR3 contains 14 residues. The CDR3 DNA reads TGTGCCAGCAGCCTCGGGACAGGTCCGGGTGCCCAGTACTTC. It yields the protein CASSLGTGPGAQYF.

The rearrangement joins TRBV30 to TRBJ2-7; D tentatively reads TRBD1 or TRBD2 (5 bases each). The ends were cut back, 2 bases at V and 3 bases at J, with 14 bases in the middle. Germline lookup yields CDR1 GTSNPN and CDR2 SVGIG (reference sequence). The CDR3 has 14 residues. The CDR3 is CAWSRVSGGYEQYF. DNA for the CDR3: TGTGCCTGGAGTAGGGTTTCTGGGGGCTACGAGCAGTACTTC.

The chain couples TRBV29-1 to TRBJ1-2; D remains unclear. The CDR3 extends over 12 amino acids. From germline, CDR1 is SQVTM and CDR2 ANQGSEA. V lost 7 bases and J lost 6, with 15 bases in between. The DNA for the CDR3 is TGCAGCGGGCGAGACTGGGGAAATGGCTACACCTTC. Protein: CSGRDWGNGYTF.

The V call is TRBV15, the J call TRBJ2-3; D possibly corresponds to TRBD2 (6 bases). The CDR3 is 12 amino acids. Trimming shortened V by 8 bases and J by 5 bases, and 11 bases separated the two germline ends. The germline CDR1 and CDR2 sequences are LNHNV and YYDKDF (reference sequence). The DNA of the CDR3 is TGTGCCACCGGGACTCGTAGAGATACGCAGTATTTT. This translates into CATGTRRDTQYF. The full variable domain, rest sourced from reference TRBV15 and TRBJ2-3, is DAMVIQNPRYQVTQFGKPVTLSCSQTLNHNVMYWYQQKSSQAPKLLFHYYDKDFNNEADTPDNFQSRRPNTSFCFLDIRSPGLGDTAMYLCATGTRRDTQYFGPGTRLTVL.

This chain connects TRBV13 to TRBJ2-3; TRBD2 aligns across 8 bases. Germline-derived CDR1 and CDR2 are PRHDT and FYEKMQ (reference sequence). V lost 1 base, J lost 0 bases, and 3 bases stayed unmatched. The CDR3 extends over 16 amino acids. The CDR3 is CASSLVVAGSTDTQYF. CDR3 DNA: TGTGCCAGCAGCTTAGTAGTAGCGGGAAGCACAGATACGCAGTATTTT.